This TCR beta chain was recovered during a study of blood T cell repertoires in COVID-19. Whole-study context: Material from acute and convalescent COVID-19 was sourced from the United States, Italy and Spain. Sources were T cells, B-cell-depleted T cells, or PBMCs; the material itself was cDNA or gDNA.

Germline V gives CDR1 KGHSH, CDR2 LQKENI. CDR3 size: 12 residues. The V gene end was trimmed by 4 bases and the J gene end by 10 bases; junction bases not matched to a gene: 4. Per the authors' pipeline: From reference gene primer amplification, estimates of nucleated cell counts were derived. Some clones are missing from TCRdb's copy, which holds only in-frame ones; the method was immunoSEQ multiplex PCR. From that table come the V and J calls and clone size; the DNA was used to work out D and trimming. Of approximately 260,000 clones listed, 80% to 90% are singletons. The sequenced sample was peripheral blood. The chain joins TRBV18 to TRBJ2-3, with TRBD1 identical over 8 bases. The source of this sequence is a woman aged 65 to 85 with acute or convalescent COVID-19. CDR3 sequence: CASSRSDRAQYF. CDR3 nucleotides: TGTGCCAGCTCACGATCGGACAGGGCGCAGTATTTT.